A single sample gave rise to the 24 T cell receptor beta chains below, sequenced in a study of response to subunit inactivated influenza vaccine (dated by TCRdb to the late 2010s). The library was made by RT-PCR. Sequencing used an Illumina HiSeq 2500. Through fastp at Q25 and MiXCR, TCRdb rebuilt clones from the public reads, retaining in-frame beta chains. Every entry covers one CDR3 protein and lists the most common genes and DNA from its rows. For this sample there are some 520,000 distinct CDR3 sequences; more than 15% appear just once. Less than 4% of the sample goes to the ten largest clones. This material consisted of CD4+ T cells sorted from PBMCs, taken about 24 months after vaccination. The receptors originated from a man between 50 and 70 years old who received an inactivated influenza vaccine. Donor details come from another sample of the same person, matched by shared clones.

This clonotype was picked up a small number of times. The V call is TRBV29-1, the J call TRBJ2-7, with D unresolved. The CDR3 length is 12 residues. Looked up from germline, CDR1 is SQVTM and CDR2 is ANQGSEA. V was shortened by 3 bases and J by 3 bases, with 9 bases between the two germline ends. This CDR3 is CSVEIRNYEQYF. In DNA, the CDR3 is TGCAGCGTTGAGATCCGTAACTACGAGCAGTACTTC.

This clonotype was observed a few times. The chain couples TRBV4-3 to TRBJ2-3; D call uncertain. The V end lost 2 bases, the J end lost 0 bases, and 12 bases lay between the germline ends. Germline CDR1 reads LGHNA; CDR2 reads YSLEER. The CDR3 spans 16 residues. Written as DNA, the CDR3 is TGCGCCAGCAGCCAATTTTATGACCTTAGCACAGATACGCAGTATTTT. Its translation: CASSQFYDLSTDTQYF.

The chain couples TRBV20-1 to TRBJ2-3, with 15 bases matching TRBD2. With 6 bases clipped from V and 0 bases from J, the junction kept 4 bases outside the gene matches. CDR1 and CDR2 (germline): DFQATT, SNEGSKA (reference sequence). The CDR3 contains 16 residues. CDR3 DNA: TGCAGTGCCGCTGGACTAGCGGGGGGGAGCACAGATACGCAGTATTTT. Translated: CSAAGLAGGSTDTQYF.

This clonotype came up a few times. The chain links TRBV27 to TRBJ1-6, with D hard to call. CDR1 MNHEY and CDR2 SMNVEV come from the germline V gene (reference sequence). V gave up 5 bases and J gave up 7 bases, with 9 bases separating them. This CDR3 contains 13 residues. The CDR3 DNA is TGTGCCAGCAGTCCAAGGACCAATTCACCCCTCCACTTT. Translated: CASSPRTNSPLHF.

A few counts support this clonotype. The CDR3 coding sequence is TGTGCCAGCAGCAAACCACCCGGGGGGATGCGGTACAATGAGCAGTTCTTC. Amino acid sequence: CASSKPPGGMRYNEQFF. The chain uses TRBV7-8 and TRBJ2-1; TRBD2 matches at 7 bases. CDR1 SGHVS and CDR2 FQNEAQ come from the germline V gene. V lost 5 bases and J lost 4; bases outside the gene matches: 14. The CDR3 runs 17 residues.

The gene calls are TRBV20-1 and TRBJ2-3; 13 nucleotides line up with TRBD2. CDR3 size: 15 residues. In germline, CDR1 is DFQATT, CDR2 SNEGSKA (reference sequence). J was trimmed by 4 bases and V by 6 bases; bases with no gene match: 7. The chain's CDR3 is CSATTSGGAPDTQYF. CDR3 DNA: TGCAGTGCAACCACTAGCGGGGGGGCTCCAGATACGCAGTATTTT.

This clonotype has just a few counts. The rearrangement links TRBV20-1 to TRBJ2-1; TRBD2 matches 8 bases. V shed 8 bases and J 9 bases; nucleotides not matched to a gene: 15. CDR3 size: 14 residues. Per germline, CDR1 DFQATT and CDR2 SNEGSKA (reference sequence). The CDR3 nucleotides are TGCAGTCCCTCTTACGGGGGGGGCGTCGTTGAGCAGTTCTTC. Translating gives CSPSYGGGVVEQFF.

The chain is built from TRBV12-3 or TRBV12-4 and TRBJ2-7; 7 nucleotides align to TRBD2. This CDR3 contains 15 residues. V shed 6 bases, J shed 2 bases, and the junction held 10 bases outside the gene matches. CDR3 sequence (DNA): TGTGCCAGCAGAAGGAAAGCGGGATTTACCTACGAGCAGTACTTC. Encoded protein: CASRRKAGFTYEQYF.

V gene TRBV7-2 combines with J gene TRBJ1-5, with 7 bases aligning to TRBD1. V lost 4 bases, J lost 3 bases, and 6 bases stayed unmatched. This CDR3 region has 15 residues. The germline gives CDR1 SGHTA, CDR2 FQGNSA. In nucleotides, the CDR3 is TGTGCCAGCAGCTCAGAGACAGGGACCAATCAGCCCCAGCATTTT. It yields the protein CASSSETGTNQPQHF.

The V and J genes are TRBV6-5 and TRBJ2-3; D is possibly TRBD2 (6 bases). The CDR3 loop spans 15 amino acids. Germline loops: CDR1 MNHEY, CDR2 SVGAGI. Trimming took 0 bases from V and 3 from J, leaving 10 bases between them. Here the CDR3 DNA reads TGTGCCAGCAGTTACTCCGGGAGCCGGACAGATACGCAGTATTTT. Translating it yields CASSYSGSRTDTQYF.

V and J are TRBV7-2 and TRBJ1-1; D is undetermined. From germline, CDR1 is SGHTA and CDR2 FQGNSA. Trimming took 4 bases from V and 5 from J, leaving 11 bases between them. This CDR3 is 13 amino acids long. This chain's CDR3 is CASSSQSGTEAFF. As DNA, the CDR3 is TGTGCCAGCAGCTCGCAGTCAGGTACTGAAGCTTTCTTT.

The chain couples TRBV6-2 or TRBV6-3 to TRBJ1-6; D remains ambiguous. Trimming cost V 2 bases and J 7 bases, with 12 bases left between them. The CDR3 runs to 15 residues. Germline V CDR1 and CDR2: MNHEY, SVGEGT. The CDR3 bases are TGTGCCAGCAGTTACAACGGGCCTAGAAATTCACCCCTCCACTTT. Translation gives CASSYNGPRNSPLHF.

This clonotype was seen at least ten times. The chain employs TRBV18 and TRBJ1-1, with no clear D. V was cut by 6 bases and J by 8 bases, with 13 bases left in between. The CDR3 has 12 residues. CDR1 is KGHSH and CDR2 is LQKENI in the germline V gene. The CDR3 here is CASSPGPVEAFF. CDR3 bases: TGTGCCAGCTCCCCTGGCCCGGTGGAAGCTTTCTTT.

V and J are TRBV5-1 and TRBJ2-1; the D gene could be TRBD1 or TRBD2 (5 bases each). Trimming removed 4 bases at V and 7 bases at J, with 12 bases between. The CDR3 runs 13 residues. Germline-derived CDR1 and CDR2 are SGHRS and YFSETQ. The CDR3 loop reads CASSLGTWNEQFF. In nucleotides, the CDR3 is TGCGCCAGCAGCCTGGGGACCTGGAATGAGCAGTTCTTC. The whole variable domain, filled in from reference TRBV5-1 and TRBJ2-1, reads KAGVTQTPRYLIKTRGQQVTLSCSPISGHRSVSWYQQTPGQGLQFLFEYFSETQRNKGNFPGRFSGRQFSNSRSEMNVSTLELGDSALYLCASSLGTWNEQFFGPGTRLTVL.

This clonotype came up a few times. The V gene is TRBV20-1, the J gene TRBJ2-1; 9 bases line up with TRBD2. The CDR3 runs to 15 residues. Germline-derived CDR1 and CDR2 are DFQATT and SNEGSKA (reference sequence). V shed 5 bases, J shed 4 bases, and the junction held 9 bases outside the gene matches. The CDR3 bases are TGCAGTGCTCAAAGTCTAGCGGGGTCGTACAATGAGCAGTTCTTC. This gives the protein CSAQSLAGSYNEQFF.

The rearrangement links TRBV7-8 to TRBJ1-1, with TRBD1 identical over 7 bases. V trimming: 6 bases; J trimming: 6 bases; junction bases outside the gene matches: 10. This CDR3 is 14 amino acids long. The germline V gene has CDR1 SGHVS and CDR2 FQNEAQ. CDR3 DNA sequence: TGTGCCAGCAGGAGGGGGACAGCCGGAGCTGAAGCTTTCTTT. Amino acid sequence: CASRRGTAGAEAFF.

The chain combines TRBV6-1 with TRBJ1-1, with a tentative D call TRBD1 (5 bases). The CDR3 extends over 13 amino acids. The germline V gene encodes CDR1 MNHNS and CDR2 SASEGT. V lost 6 bases, J lost 2 bases, and 10 bases lay in between. DNA for the CDR3: TGTGCCAGCAGGGGCGGACAAAACACTGAAGCTTTCTTT. Its protein product is CASRGGQNTEAFF.

This clonotype has a handful of counts. The chain is built from TRBV4-3 and TRBJ2-3; tentative D call: TRBD2 (6 bases). The V end was cut by 0 bases, the J end by 4 bases, with 14 bases between. The CDR3 runs 16 residues. Germline assignment: CDR1 LGHNA and CDR2 YSLEER. The CDR3 reads CASSQDFRGKPDTQYF. For the CDR3, the DNA is TGCGCCAGCAGCCAAGATTTTCGCGGGAAGCCAGATACGCAGTATTTT.

The chain combines TRBV7-9 with TRBJ2-1, with 9 bases matching TRBD2. J was trimmed by 8 bases and V by 3 bases; bases with no gene match: 5. The CDR3 has 14 amino acids. Germline values: CDR1 SEHNR, CDR2 FQNEAQ (reference sequence). The CDR3 nucleotides read TGTGCCAGCAGCTTGGCGGGAGGGTTGGATGAGCAGTTCTTC. Its translation: CASSLAGGLDEQFF.

This clonotype showed up many times. The J gene is TRBJ2-3, the V gene TRBV5-1, with a tentative D call TRBD1 (6 bases). This CDR3 has 14 amino acids. Germline V gives CDR1 SGHRS, CDR2 YFSETQ. The germline V and J ends were trimmed by 4 bases and 6 bases, with 15 bases remaining between them. The CDR3 loop reads CASSQDSKLDTQYF. DNA for the CDR3: TGCGCCAGCAGCCAGGACAGTAAACTCGATACGCAGTATTTT.

The V call is TRBV27, the J call TRBJ1-4, with TRBD1 as a possible D gene (5 bases). The length of the CDR3 is 19 residues. V was cut by 3 bases and J by 3 bases, with 23 bases left in between. Germline CDR1 is MNHEY and CDR2 is SMNVEV (reference sequence). For the CDR3, the DNA is TGTGCCAGCAGTTTCTCACCCCCGGGGGAAGAAGCATCTAATGAAAAACTGTTTTTT. This codes for CASSFSPPGEEASNEKLFF. Supplemented by reference TRBV27 and TRBJ1-4, the full variable domain reads EAQVTQNPRYLITVTGKKLTVTCSQNMNHEYMSWYRQDPGLGLRQIYYSMNVEVTDKGDVPEGYKVSRKEKRNFPLILESPSPNQTSLYFCASSFSPPGEEASNEKLFFGSGTQLSVL.

This clonotype came up many times. The chain uses TRBV14 and TRBJ2-3; 8 bases are shared with TRBD2. The CDR3 length is 17 residues. Germline V CDR1 and CDR2: SGHDN, FVKESK. V lost 4 bases to trimming and J lost 0 bases; unmatched junction nucleotides: 9. CDR3 coding DNA: TGTGCCAGCAGCCCCTTTTCGGGGGGGGGTAGCACAGATACGCAGTATTTT. It codes for CASSPFSGGGSTDTQYF.

This clonotype was detected a few times. Here the CDR3 reads CASSDFGGINSPLHF. CDR3 bases: TGTGCCAGCAGTGACTTCGGCGGGATAAATTCACCCCTCCACTTT. The rearrangement uses TRBV6-1 and TRBJ1-6; no definite D call. Germline CDR1 is MNHNS and CDR2 is SASEGT. The CDR3 runs to 15 residues. With 3 bases removed from V and 7 bases from J, the gap between germline ends came to 13 bases.

A few counts support this clonotype. The V call is TRBV3-1, the J call TRBJ1-1, with D uncertain. Germline loops: CDR1 LGHDT, CDR2 YNNKEL (reference sequence). The CDR3 length is 16 residues. V lost 0 bases, J lost 1 base, and 12 bases lay in between. In nucleotides, the CDR3 is TGTGCCAGCAGCCAAGACGGTTCGGAGCCGAACACTGAAGCTTTCTTT. Translation gives CASSQDGSEPNTEAFF.